The next 23 T cell receptor beta chains were all read from a single sample in a study of blood T cell repertoires in COVID-19. Data came from immunoSEQ multiplex PCR; TCRdb stores just in-frame clones and leaves some out. The data contain 100,000 to 150,000 clones, around nine tenths of them singletons. Source material: peripheral blood. These TCRs come from a woman aged 70 to 79 with COVID-19, enrolled during active disease.

The V call is TRBV28, the J call TRBJ1-1; D perhaps matches TRBD1 (6 bases). The V end was cut by 7 bases, the J end by 5 bases, with 14 bases between. The CDR3 contains 13 residues. Germline CDR1 reads MDHEN; CDR2 reads SYDVKM. This CDR3 reads CASNQAGATEAFF. The DNA of the CDR3 is TGTGCCAGCAATCAGGCAGGGGCGACTGAAGCTTTCTTT.

This chain connects TRBV19 to TRBJ2-2; maybe TRBD1 (6 bases). CDR3 length: 16 amino acids. Trimming cost V 7 bases and J 5 bases, with 20 bases left between them. Germline V lookup: CDR1 LNHDA, CDR2 SQIVND (reference sequence). The CDR3 region has the DNA TGTGCCAGTACCGCAACAGGGCTTCAGGGGACCGGGGAGCTGTTTTTT. Translating it yields CASTATGLQGTGELFF.

The rearrangement uses TRBV27 and TRBJ1-6, with 7 positions matching TRBD1. CDR3 size: 14 residues. Germline CDR1 is MNHEY and CDR2 is SMNVEV (reference sequence). The trim removed 7 bases at V and 8 bases at J, leaving 8 bases unmatched. CDR3 nucleotide sequence: TGTGCCAGCACCAGACAGGGCCGGGATTCACCCCTCCACTTT. It is translated as CASTRQGRDSPLHF.

This chain joins TRBV3-1 (or the pseudogene TRBV3-2) and TRBJ2-7; D possibly corresponds to TRBD1 (6 bases). Trimming cost V 1 base and J 7 bases, with 14 bases left between them. Germline-derived CDR1 and CDR2 are LGHDT and YNNKEL (reference sequence). The CDR3 has 14 amino acids. CDR3 coding DNA: TGTGCCAGCAGCCAAGCCACGGGACAAGCAGAGCAGTACTTC. This codes for CASSQATGQAEQYF.

The J gene is TRBJ2-2, the V gene TRBV11-2; TRBD2 might be the D (6 bases). Germline lookup yields CDR1 SGHAT and CDR2 FQNNGV. The germline V and J ends were trimmed by 5 bases and 4 bases, with 14 bases remaining between them. The CDR3 consists of 15 residues. This CDR3 is CASSPTGVGTGELFF. CDR3 in DNA: TGTGCCAGCAGCCCAACGGGGGTGGGCACCGGGGAGCTGTTTTTT.

The chain carries TRBV6-1 and TRBJ1-2; maybe TRBD1 (5 bases). Between the trimmed V and J ends, which lost 2 bases and 4 bases, there was a span of 17 bases. This CDR3 contains 16 residues. Germline assignment: CDR1 MNHNS and CDR2 SASEGT. The CDR3: CASSERAATGAYGYTF. CDR3 bases: TGTGCCAGCAGTGAAAGGGCCGCCACAGGAGCCTATGGCTACACCTTC.

J is TRBJ1-6 and V is TRBV19; 9 bases fit TRBD1. The junction had 3 bases not matched to a gene; V was cut back by 2 bases and J by 7 bases. Germline V gives CDR1 LNHDA, CDR2 SQIVND (reference sequence). CDR3 length: 15 amino acids. The CDR3 sequence is CASSISGQGNSPLHF. Written as DNA, the CDR3 is TGTGCCAGTAGTATATCTGGACAGGGGAATTCACCCCTCCACTTT.

The chain employs TRBV2 and TRBJ1-4; the D gene is possibly TRBD1 (6 bases). CDR1 is SNHLY, CDR2 FYNNEI, per germline. V shed 2 bases and J shed 13 bases, with 8 bases lying between them. The CDR3 loop spans 11 amino acids. Written as DNA, the CDR3 is TGTGCCAGCAGTGAAAGGACAGCACTGTTTTTT. It specifies CASSERTALFF.

J is TRBJ1-5 and V is TRBV15, with 7 bases aligning to TRBD1. CDR3 size: 14 residues. Germline V gives CDR1 LNHNV, CDR2 YYDKDF (reference sequence). The CDR3 coding sequence is TGTGCAACAACAGGGGATTATAGCAATCAGCCCCAGCATTTT. Translation: CATTGDYSNQPQHF.

The CDR3 sequence: CASSSSKGAQYF. The CDR3 DNA sequence: TGTGCCAGCAGCTCGAGTAAGGGGGCCCAGTACTTC. The chain joins TRBV7-9 to TRBJ2-5; maybe TRBD1 (6 bases). The V gene lost 4 bases and the J gene lost 9 bases, with 12 bases spanning the gap. The CDR3 runs 12 residues. Germline CDR1 SEHNR, CDR2 FQNEAQ (reference sequence).

The genes are TRBV5-4 and TRBJ2-7; TRBD1 matches at 9 bases. CDR1 and CDR2 from the germline V gene are SGHNT and YYREEE (reference sequence). V lost 2 bases, J lost 12 bases, and 6 bases stayed unmatched. The CDR3 has 12 residues. DNA of the CDR3: TGTGCCAGCAGCTTCACAGGGGGCTATCTGTACTTC. It translates to CASSFTGGYLYF.

This clone has just one count. The V call is TRBV6-4, the J call TRBJ1-2; the match to TRBD1 covers 7 bases. This CDR3 has 13 residues. V gave up 4 bases and J gave up 3 bases; unmatched junction bases: 2. The germline V gene encodes CDR1 MRHNA and CDR2 SNTAGT. The CDR3 protein is CASSAGQHYGYTF. CDR3 sequence (DNA): TGTGCCAGCAGTGCGGGACAGCACTATGGCTACACCTTC.

This clone was picked up a small number of times. The chain uses TRBV28 and TRBJ2-7; D might be TRBD1 (5 bases). This CDR3 has 13 amino acids. V lost 6 bases, J lost 6 bases, and 15 bases lay in between. Germline assignment: CDR1 MDHEN and CDR2 SYDVKM. CDR3: CASRPGSPLEQYF. In nucleotides, the CDR3 is TGTGCCAGCAGACCAGGGTCCCCTCTCGAGCAGTACTTC.

V usage is TRBV4-2 and J usage is TRBJ2-2; the match to TRBD2 covers 10 bases. From germline, CDR1 is LGHNA and CDR2 YNFKEQ. This CDR3 comprises 17 residues. V was clipped by 1 base and J by 5 bases; unmatched bases: 7. The CDR3 loop reads CASSQVGSGGRTGELFF. DNA for the CDR3: TGTGCCAGCAGCCAAGTAGGTAGCGGGGGGCGTACCGGGGAGCTGTTTTTT.

The genes are TRBV2 and TRBJ1-4; D is perhaps TRBD1 (6 bases). Trimming stripped 4 bases from V and 7 bases from J, with 22 bases between. The CDR3 has 17 residues. From germline, CDR1 is SNHLY and CDR2 FYNNEI. The CDR3, as DNA: TGTGCCAGCAGTGCCCCCACGCGGGGGGCAGGGAGTGAAAAACTGTTTTTT. Protein product: CASSAPTRGAGSEKLFF.

This chain uses TRBV6-1 with TRBJ2-7; 9 bases agree with TRBD2. The CDR3 totals 13 residues. Losses at the gene ends were 3 bases for V and 12 bases for J; bases not matched to a gene: 9. From germline, CDR1 is MNHNS and CDR2 SASEGT. The CDR3 protein is CASSDPSSGGMYF. As DNA, the CDR3 is TGTGCCAGCAGTGACCCGAGTAGCGGGGGAATGTACTTC.

The V and J genes are TRBV7-6 and TRBJ2-5; TRBD2 aligns across 11 bases. The CDR3 consists of 16 residues. Germline V CDR1 and CDR2: SGHVS, FNYEAQ. V gave up 6 bases and J gave up 1 base; unmatched junction bases: 7. CDR3: CASRPPSGGLQETQYF. The CDR3 DNA reads as TGTGCCAGCAGACCCCCTAGCGGGGGGCTCCAAGAGACCCAGTACTTC.

J is TRBJ1-5 and V is TRBV30, with D unresolved. The CDR3 has 13 amino acids. V lost 5 bases and J 5 bases, leaving 13 bases between the germline ends. Germline CDR1 is GTSNPN and CDR2 is SVGIG (reference sequence). The CDR3 nucleotides are TGTGCCTGGGATGCGGCCGGGGATCAGCCCCAGCATTTT. Protein: CAWDAAGDQPQHF.

V is TRBV6-5 and J is TRBJ2-7; 8 bases match TRBD1. This CDR3 has 13 residues. CDR1 MNHEY and CDR2 SVGAGI come from the germline V gene. CDR3 bases: TGTTCCTCACAACAGGGGGATGCCTACGAGCAGTACTTC. This translates into CSSQQGDAYEQYF.

The chain joins TRBV12-3 or TRBV12-4 to TRBJ2-7, with TRBD1 as a possible D gene (5 bases). Trimming left V 1 base short and J 9 bases short, with 13 bases between. There are 13 residues in the CDR3. The CDR3 here is CASSLGREKVQYF. CDR3 coding DNA: TGTGCCAGCAGTTTAGGCAGGGAAAAAGTGCAGTACTTC.

The genes are TRBV7-3 and TRBJ1-1, with a weak D call TRBD1 (5 bases). This CDR3 has 14 residues. Looked up from germline, CDR1 is SGHTA and CDR2 is FQGTGA. Trimming pared 5 bases from V and 5 bases from J, leaving 15 bases between. CDR3 residues: CASSLQGLETEAFF. The CDR3 coding sequence is TGTGCCAGCAGCCTTCAGGGATTGGAGACTGAAGCTTTCTTT. Full variable domain (missing parts from reference TRBV7-3 and TRBJ1-1): GAGVSQTPSNKVTEKGKYVELRCDPISGHTALYWYRQSLGQGPEFLIYFQGTGAADDSGLPNDRFFAVRPEGSVSTLKIQRTERGDSAVYLCASSLQGLETEAFFGQGTRLTVV.

The chain recombines TRBV7-9 with TRBJ1-1, with 8 bases matching TRBD1. The CDR3 runs 14 residues. V gave up 5 bases and J gave up 1 base; unmatched junction bases: 3. Germline V CDR1 and CDR2: SEHNR, FQNEAQ (reference sequence). This CDR3 is CASSTTGANTEAFF. The CDR3 DNA reads as TGTGCCAGCAGCACGACAGGGGCGAACACTGAAGCTTTCTTT.

J is TRBJ2-3 and V is TRBV18; 7 nucleotides match TRBD1. Germline V gives CDR1 KGHSH, CDR2 LQKENI. CDR3 length equals 15 residues. V dropped 4 bases and J dropped 1; count of bases not matched to a gene: 5. The CDR3 bases are TGTGCCAGCTCACAAACAACAGGGGGCACAGATACGCAGTATTTT. The encoded protein is CASSQTTGGTDTQYF.